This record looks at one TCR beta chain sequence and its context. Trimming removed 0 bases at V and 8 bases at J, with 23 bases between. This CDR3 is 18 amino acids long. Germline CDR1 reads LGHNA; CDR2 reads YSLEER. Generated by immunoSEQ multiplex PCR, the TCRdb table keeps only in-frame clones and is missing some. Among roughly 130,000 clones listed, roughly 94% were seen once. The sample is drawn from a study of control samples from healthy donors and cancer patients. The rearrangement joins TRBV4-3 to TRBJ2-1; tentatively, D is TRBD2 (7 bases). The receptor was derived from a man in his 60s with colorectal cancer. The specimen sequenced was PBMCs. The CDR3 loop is CASSQDWGGLPNPDEQFF. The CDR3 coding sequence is TGCGCCAGCAGCCAAGACTGGGGGGGCCTTCCCAACCCGGATGAGCAGTTCTTC.